This T cell receptor (beta chain) was observed in a study of T-cell reconstitution after alpha-beta-depleted transplantation in children. Germline values: CDR1 MNHEY, CDR2 SMNVEV (reference sequence). The CDR3 extends over 18 amino acids. V gave up 7 bases and J gave up 0 bases, with 22 bases separating them. Unique molecular identifiers were used in preparing the TCRbeta library. One entry per CDR3 protein results from TCRdb running MiXCR on the PCR reads. The top ten clones hold less than 4.5% of a sample with some 590,000 distinct CDR3 sequences, about 10% of them seen once. The starting material was PBMCs from the stem cell graft donor, obtained from the stem cell graft. The sequence was collected from a human donor who donated a stem cell graft to a child with acute myeloid leukemia. The rearrangement links TRBV27 to TRBJ2-1; D is unresolved. The CDR3 nucleotides are TGTGCCAGCACCTTAAGAGGAATCGGCGGAAGCTCCTACAATGAGCAGTTCTTC. It encodes CASTLRGIGGSSYNEQFF.